A selection of T cell receptor beta chains follows, all from one sample in a study of cytomegalovirus exposure and HLA in healthy donors. Sequenced by immunoSEQ multiplex PCR; TCRdb stores in-frame clones only, minus some. This sample carries 95,000 to 100,000 clones, 60% to 80% of them seen once, and the ten largest clones take approximately 7.7%. Sequencing used PBMCs. Source of these receptors: a female donor in good health and CMV-seronegative. CDR3s include the opening cysteine and the closing phenylalanine or tryptophan. The D gene is left open where the match is weak. Size tells how often a clone was seen (once, few, many) or the class of an expanded clone, and some rows leave it out.

CDR3 DNA	CDR3 protein	D gene	clone size	V gene	J gene
TGTGCCAGCAGTGACCCTTACCCCGGGACAGGGTTAGTTAGGTCAGCTTTCTTT	CASSDPYPGTGLVRSAFF	TRBD1	-	TRBV6-4	TRBJ1-1
TGTGCCTGGATCGGTGGCCAAAGGAGAAACATTCAGTACTTC	CAWIGGQRRNIQYF	-	-	TRBV30	TRBJ2-4
TGTGCCACCAGCAGAGAAGGAGTCGAGCAGTACTTC	CATSREGVEQYF	-	-	TRBV15	TRBJ2-7
TGTGCCAGCAGCTTGAGGGACAGGGGGCGATTAGCCAAAAACATTCAGTACTTC	CASSLRDRGRLAKNIQYF	TRBD1	-	TRBV5-7	TRBJ2-4
TGTTCCAGCAGTTACACTGCGGGACAGGGGGCGCAGGGCTACACCTTC	CSSSYTAGQGAQGYTF	TRBD1	-	TRBV7-9	TRBJ1-2
TGTGCCAGCAGCGTAGGCCTAGCGGGGGACCAAGAGACCCAGTACTTC	CASSVGLAGDQETQYF	TRBD2	-	TRBV9	TRBJ2-5
TGCGCCAGCAGCCAAGTCACTAGCGGGCGAGGCCGCTCCTACGAGCAGTACTTC	CASSQVTSGRGRSYEQYF	TRBD2	few	TRBV4-1	TRBJ2-7
TGTGCCAGCAGCTCCCGAGGGCAGGAAGAGACCCAGTACTTC	CASSSRGQEETQYF	-	-	TRBV9	TRBJ2-5
TGTGCCAGCAGTCCCGATCTAGGGGGGGAACTGTTTTTT	CASSPDLGGELFF	-	-	TRBV6-5	TRBJ1-4
TGTGCCAGCACCTCAGGGAGGGGAGATACGCAGTATTTT	CASTSGRGDTQYF	TRBD2	-	TRBV6-5	TRBJ2-3
TGCGCCAGCCGTGGACAAGTCGGTGAAAAACTGTTTTTT	CASRGQVGEKLFF	-	once	TRBV5-1	TRBJ1-4
TGTGCCTGGAGTGTTGGGGCGCGACAGGCGGGCTCCTATAATTCACCCCTCCACTTT	CAWSVGARQAGSYNSPLHF	-	-	TRBV30	TRBJ1-6
TGCGCCAGCAGCCAAGACCAGGGGAACACTGAAGCTTTCTTT	CASSQDQGNTEAFF	-	few	TRBV4-3	TRBJ1-1